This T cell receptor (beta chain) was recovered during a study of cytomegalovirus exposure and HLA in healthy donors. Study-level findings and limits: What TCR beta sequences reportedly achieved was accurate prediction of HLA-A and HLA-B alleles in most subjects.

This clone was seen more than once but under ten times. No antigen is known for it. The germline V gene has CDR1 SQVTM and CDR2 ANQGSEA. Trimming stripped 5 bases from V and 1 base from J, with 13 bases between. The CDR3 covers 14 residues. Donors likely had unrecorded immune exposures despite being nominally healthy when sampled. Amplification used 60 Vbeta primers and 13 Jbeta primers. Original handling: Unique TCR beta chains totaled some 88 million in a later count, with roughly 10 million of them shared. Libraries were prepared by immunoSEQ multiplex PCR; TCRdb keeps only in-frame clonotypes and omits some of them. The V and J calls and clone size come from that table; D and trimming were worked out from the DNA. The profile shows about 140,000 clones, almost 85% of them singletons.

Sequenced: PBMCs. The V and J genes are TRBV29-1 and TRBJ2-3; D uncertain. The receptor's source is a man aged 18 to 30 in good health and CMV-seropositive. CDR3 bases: TGCAGCGTTCCGGGTCGTGGAGGCACAGATACGCAGTATTTT. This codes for CSVPGRGGTDTQYF.